What follows describes a single T cell receptor (beta chain). Its target is unknown. The data belong to a study of cytomegalovirus exposure and HLA in healthy donors. PCR amplification relied on 60 Vbeta primers (plus 13 Jbeta primers). Measured with immunoSEQ multiplex PCR; TCRdb has only the in-frame clones, and not every one. Seen here are 120,000 or so clones, more than 60% observed once, and the top ten hold approximately 9.6%. Study-wide results and caveats: 87-base-pair reads could not separate some V segments, including TRBV6-2 and TRBV6-3. In a later analysis, productive TCRs from donors in an Asian-associated ancestry cluster reportedly carried fewer N-insertions than the cohort mean.

CDR1 is SGHTA and CDR2 is FQGNSA in the germline V gene. The CDR3 loop spans 15 amino acids. V shed 2 bases and J shed 2 bases, with 10 bases lying between them. The sample consisted of PBMCs. This chain connects TRBV7-2 to TRBJ2-1; maybe TRBD2 (6 bases). This receptor was taken from a woman aged 45-60 years in good health and CMV-seropositive. The CDR3 DNA reads TGTGCCAGCAGCTTATCCGCGGGGCCCTACAATGAGCAGTTCTTC. Translated, it gives CASSLSAGPYNEQFF.